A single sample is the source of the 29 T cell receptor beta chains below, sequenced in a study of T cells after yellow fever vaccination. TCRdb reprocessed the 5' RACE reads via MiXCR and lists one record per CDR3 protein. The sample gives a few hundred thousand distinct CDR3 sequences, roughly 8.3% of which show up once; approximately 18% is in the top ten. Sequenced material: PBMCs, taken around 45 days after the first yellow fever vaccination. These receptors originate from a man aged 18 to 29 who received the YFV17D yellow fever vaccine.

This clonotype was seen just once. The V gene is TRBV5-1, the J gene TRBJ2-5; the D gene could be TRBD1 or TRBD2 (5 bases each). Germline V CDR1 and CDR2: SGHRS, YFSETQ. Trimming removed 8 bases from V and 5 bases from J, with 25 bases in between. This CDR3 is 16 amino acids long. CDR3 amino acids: CARNPNRDGRGETQYF. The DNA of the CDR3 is TGCGCCAGGAATCCTAACCGGGACGGCCGAGGGGAGACCCAGTACTTC. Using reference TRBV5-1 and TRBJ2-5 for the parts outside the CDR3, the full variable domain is KAGVTQTPRYLIKTRGQQVTLSCSPISGHRSVSWYQQTPGQGLQFLFEYFSETQRNKGNFPGRFSGRQFSNSRSEMNVSTLELGDSALYLCARNPNRDGRGETQYFGPGTRLLVL.

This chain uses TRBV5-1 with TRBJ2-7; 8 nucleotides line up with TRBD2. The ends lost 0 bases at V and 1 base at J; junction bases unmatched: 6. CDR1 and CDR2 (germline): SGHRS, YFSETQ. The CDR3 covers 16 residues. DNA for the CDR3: TGCGCCAGCAGCTTGGACGAGGGGACTAGATCCTACGAGCAGTACTTC. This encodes CASSLDEGTRSYEQYF. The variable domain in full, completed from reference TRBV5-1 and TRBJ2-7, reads KAGVTQTPRYLIKTRGQQVTLSCSPISGHRSVSWYQQTPGQGLQFLFEYFSETQRNKGNFPGRFSGRQFSNSRSEMNVSTLELGDSALYLCASSLDEGTRSYEQYFGPGTRLTVT.

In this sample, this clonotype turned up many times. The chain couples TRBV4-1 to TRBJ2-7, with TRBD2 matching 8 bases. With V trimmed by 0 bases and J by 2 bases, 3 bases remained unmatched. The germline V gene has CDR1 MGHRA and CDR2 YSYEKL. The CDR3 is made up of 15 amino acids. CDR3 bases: TGCGCCAGCAGCCAAGAACGGGGGGGAACCTACGAGCAGTACGTC. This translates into CASSQERGGTYEQYV.

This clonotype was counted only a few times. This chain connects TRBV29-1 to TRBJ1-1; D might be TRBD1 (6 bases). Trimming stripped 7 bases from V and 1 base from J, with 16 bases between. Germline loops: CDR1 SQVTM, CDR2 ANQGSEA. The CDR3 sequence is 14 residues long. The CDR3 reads CSAKRQVPNTEAFF. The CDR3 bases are TGCAGCGCGAAGCGACAGGTCCCGAACACTGAAGCTTTCTTT.

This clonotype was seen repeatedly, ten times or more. CDR3 sequence reads: CASSPRTGGYEQYF. CDR3 nucleotide sequence: TGTGCCAGTAGCCCAAGGACAGGGGGATACGAGCAGTACTTC. The gene calls are TRBV19 and TRBJ2-7; 10 nucleotides align to TRBD1. The V gene's germline CDR1 is LNHDA and CDR2 SQIVND (reference sequence). J lost 4 bases, V lost 6 bases, and 6 bases had no gene match. CDR3 length: 14 amino acids.

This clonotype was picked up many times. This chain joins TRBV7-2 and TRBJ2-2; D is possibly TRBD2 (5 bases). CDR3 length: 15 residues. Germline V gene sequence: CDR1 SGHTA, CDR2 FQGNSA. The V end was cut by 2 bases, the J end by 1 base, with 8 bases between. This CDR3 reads CASSLMSGNTGELFF. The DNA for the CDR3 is TGTGCCAGCAGCTTAATGAGCGGGAACACCGGGGAGCTGTTTTTT.

The CDR3 nucleotides read TGTGCCAGCAGCAACAGGGTAACCGGGGAGCTGTTTTTT. Protein sequence: CASSNRVTGELFF. The rearrangement joins TRBV7-9 to TRBJ2-2, with TRBD1 as a possible D gene (6 bases). CDR3 length equals 13 residues. Trimming took off 5 bases at V and 5 bases at J, with 9 bases between the two ends. Germline V CDR1 and CDR2: SEHNR, FQNEAQ (reference sequence).

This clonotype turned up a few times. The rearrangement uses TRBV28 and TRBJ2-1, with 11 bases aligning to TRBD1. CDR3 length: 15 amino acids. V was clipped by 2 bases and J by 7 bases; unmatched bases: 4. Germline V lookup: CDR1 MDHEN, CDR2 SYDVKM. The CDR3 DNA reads TGTGCCAGCAGTTTAACCGGGACAGGGGGTAATGAGCAGTTCTTC. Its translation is CASSLTGTGGNEQFF.

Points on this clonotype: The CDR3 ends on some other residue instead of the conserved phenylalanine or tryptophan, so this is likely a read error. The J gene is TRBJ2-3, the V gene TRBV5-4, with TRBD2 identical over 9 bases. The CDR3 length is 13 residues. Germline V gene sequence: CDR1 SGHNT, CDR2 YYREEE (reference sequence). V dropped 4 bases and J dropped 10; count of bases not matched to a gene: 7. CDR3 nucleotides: TGTGCCAGCAGCGGCTGGACTAGCGAGTCGCAGTATTCT. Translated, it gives CASSGWTSESQYS.

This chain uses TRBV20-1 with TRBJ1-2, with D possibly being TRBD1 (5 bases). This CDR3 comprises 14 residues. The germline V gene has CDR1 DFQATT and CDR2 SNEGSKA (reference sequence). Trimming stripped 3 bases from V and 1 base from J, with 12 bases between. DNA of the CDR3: TGCAGTGCTAGGGGGACCAAGGGTAACTATGGCTACACCTTC. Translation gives CSARGTKGNYGYTF.

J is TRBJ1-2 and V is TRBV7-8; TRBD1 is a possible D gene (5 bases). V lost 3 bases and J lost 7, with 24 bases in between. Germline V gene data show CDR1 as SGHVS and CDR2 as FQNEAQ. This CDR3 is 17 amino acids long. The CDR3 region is CASSFVSVPGPRSGYTF. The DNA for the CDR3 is TGTGCCAGCAGCTTCGTCTCGGTACCGGGACCCAGGAGTGGCTACACCTTC.

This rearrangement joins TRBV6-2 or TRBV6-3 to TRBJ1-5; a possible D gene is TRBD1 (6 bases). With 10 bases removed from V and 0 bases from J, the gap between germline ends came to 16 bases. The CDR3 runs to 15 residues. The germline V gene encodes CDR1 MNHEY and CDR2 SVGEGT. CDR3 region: CAILDSDYSNQPQHF. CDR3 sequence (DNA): TGTGCCATCTTGGACAGCGATTATAGCAATCAGCCCCAGCATTTT.

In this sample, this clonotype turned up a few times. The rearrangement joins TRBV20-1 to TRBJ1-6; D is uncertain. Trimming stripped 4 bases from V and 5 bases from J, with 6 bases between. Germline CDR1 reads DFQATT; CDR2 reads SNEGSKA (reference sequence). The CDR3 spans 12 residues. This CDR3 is CSAISNNSPLHF. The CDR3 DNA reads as TGCAGTGCTATTAGCAATAATTCACCCCTCCACTTT.

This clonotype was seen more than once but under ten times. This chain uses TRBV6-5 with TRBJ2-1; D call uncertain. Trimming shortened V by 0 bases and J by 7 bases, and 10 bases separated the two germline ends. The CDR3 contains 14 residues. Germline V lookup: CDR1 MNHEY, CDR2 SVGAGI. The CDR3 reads CASSYSRTFNEQFF. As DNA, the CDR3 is TGTGCCAGCAGTTACTCGAGGACCTTTAATGAGCAGTTCTTC.

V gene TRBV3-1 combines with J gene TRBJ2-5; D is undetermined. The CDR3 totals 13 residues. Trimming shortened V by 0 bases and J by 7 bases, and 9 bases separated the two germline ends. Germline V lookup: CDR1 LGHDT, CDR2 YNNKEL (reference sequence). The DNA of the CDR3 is TGTGCCAGCAGCCAAGATCGGAGAGCGACCCAGTACTTC. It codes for CASSQDRRATQYF.

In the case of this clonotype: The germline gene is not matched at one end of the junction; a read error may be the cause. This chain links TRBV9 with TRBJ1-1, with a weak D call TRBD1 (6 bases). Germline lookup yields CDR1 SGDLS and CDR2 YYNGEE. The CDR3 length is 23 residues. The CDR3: CTSSGYPSAGEWVMADIDTEAFF. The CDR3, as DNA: TGTACCAGCAGCGGCTACCCGAGTGCAGGGGAATGGGTTATGGCTGATATCGACACTGAAGCTTTCTTT.

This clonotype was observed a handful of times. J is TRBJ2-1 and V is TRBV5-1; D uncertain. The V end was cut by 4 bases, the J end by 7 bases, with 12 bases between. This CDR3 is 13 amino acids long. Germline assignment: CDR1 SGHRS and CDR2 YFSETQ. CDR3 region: CASSLQPQNEQFF. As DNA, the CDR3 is TGCGCCAGCAGCCTCCAACCCCAGAATGAGCAGTTCTTC.

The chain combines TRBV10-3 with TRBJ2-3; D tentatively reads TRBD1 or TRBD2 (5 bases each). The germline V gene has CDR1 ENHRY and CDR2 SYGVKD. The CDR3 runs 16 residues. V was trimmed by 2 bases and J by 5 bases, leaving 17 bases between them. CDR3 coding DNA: TGTGCCATCAGTGAGGGCCGCCGAGGGGCCGGAGATACGCAGTATTTT. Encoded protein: CAISEGRRGAGDTQYF.

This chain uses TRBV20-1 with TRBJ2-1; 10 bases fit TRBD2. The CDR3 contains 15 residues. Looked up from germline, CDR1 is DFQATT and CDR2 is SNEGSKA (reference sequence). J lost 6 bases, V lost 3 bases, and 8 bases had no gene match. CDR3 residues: CSARGTSGVSNEQFF. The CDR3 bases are TGCAGTGCTAGGGGAACTAGCGGGGTGTCCAATGAGCAGTTCTTC.

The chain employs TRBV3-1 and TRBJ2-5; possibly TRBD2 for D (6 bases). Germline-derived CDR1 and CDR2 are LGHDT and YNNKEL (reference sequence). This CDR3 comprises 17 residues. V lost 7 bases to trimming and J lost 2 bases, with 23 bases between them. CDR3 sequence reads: CASTKVVIAVSQETQYF. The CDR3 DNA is TGTGCCAGCACCAAAGTAGTGATAGCGGTGTCACAAGAGACCCAGTACTTC.

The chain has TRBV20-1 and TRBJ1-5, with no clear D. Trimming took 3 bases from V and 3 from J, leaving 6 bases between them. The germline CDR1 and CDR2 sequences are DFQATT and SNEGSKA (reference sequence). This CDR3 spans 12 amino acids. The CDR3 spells CSASSVNQPQHF. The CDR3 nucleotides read TGCAGTGCTAGTAGTGTCAATCAGCCCCAGCATTTT.

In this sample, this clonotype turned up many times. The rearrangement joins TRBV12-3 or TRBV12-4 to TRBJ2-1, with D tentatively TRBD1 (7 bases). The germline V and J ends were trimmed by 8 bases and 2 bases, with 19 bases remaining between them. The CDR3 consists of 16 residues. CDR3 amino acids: CASAPPRGETYNEQFF. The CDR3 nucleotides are TGTGCCAGCGCCCCGCCCAGGGGGGAGACCTACAATGAGCAGTTCTTC.

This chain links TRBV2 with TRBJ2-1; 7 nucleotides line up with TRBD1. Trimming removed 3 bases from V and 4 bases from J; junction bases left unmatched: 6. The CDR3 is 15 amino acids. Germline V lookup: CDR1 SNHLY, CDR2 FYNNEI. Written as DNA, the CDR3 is TGTGCCAGCAGTGACGAGGGGGCGGATTACAATGAGCAGTTCTTC. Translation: CASSDEGADYNEQFF.

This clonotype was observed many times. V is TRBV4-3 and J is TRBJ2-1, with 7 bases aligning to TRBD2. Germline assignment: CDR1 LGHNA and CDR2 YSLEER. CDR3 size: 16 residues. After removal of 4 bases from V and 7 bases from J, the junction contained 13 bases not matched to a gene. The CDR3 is CASSPGLALGGNEQFF. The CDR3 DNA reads TGCGCCAGCAGCCCTGGTTTAGCTTTGGGGGGGAATGAGCAGTTCTTC.

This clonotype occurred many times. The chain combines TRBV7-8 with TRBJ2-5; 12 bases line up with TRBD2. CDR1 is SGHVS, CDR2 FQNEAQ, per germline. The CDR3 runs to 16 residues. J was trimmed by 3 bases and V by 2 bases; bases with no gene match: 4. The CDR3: CASSLWASGGEETQYF. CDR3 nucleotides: TGTGCCAGCAGCTTATGGGCTAGCGGGGGGGAAGAGACCCAGTACTTC.

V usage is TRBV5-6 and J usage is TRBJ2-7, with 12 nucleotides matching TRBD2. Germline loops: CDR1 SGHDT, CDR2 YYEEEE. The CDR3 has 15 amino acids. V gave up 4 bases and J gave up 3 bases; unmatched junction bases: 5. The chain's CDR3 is CASSETSGGLYEQYF. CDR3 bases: TGTGCCAGCAGCGAAACTAGCGGGGGGCTCTACGAGCAGTACTTC.

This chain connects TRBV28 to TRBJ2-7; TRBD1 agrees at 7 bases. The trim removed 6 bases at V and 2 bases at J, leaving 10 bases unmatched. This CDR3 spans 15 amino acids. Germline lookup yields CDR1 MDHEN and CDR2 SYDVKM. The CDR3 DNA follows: TGTGCCAGCAGCGCTGGAGGACAGGCCACCTACGAGCAGTACGTC. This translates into CASSAGGQATYEQYV.

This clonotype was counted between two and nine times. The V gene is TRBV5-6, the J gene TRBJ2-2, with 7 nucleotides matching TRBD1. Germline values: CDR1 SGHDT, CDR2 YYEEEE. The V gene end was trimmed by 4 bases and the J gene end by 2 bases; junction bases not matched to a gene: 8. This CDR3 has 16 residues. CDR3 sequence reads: CASSNNRGSNTGELFF. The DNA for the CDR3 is TGTGCCAGCAGCAACAACAGGGGTTCCAACACCGGGGAGCTGTTTTTT.

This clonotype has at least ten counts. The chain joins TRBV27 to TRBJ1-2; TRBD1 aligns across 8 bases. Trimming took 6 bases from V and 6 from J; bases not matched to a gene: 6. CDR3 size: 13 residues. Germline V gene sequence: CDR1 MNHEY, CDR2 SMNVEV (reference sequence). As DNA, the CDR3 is TGTGCCAGCAGGCGGACAGGGAGGGATGGCTACACCTTC. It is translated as CASRRTGRDGYTF.